The clone carrying this T cell receptor beta chain was seen ten or more times. The length of the CDR3 is 14 residues. V shed 5 bases and J shed 0 bases, with 9 bases lying between them. TCRdb re-called the RT-PCR reads with MiXCR, one entry per CDR3 protein. The sample consists of about 87,000 distinct CDR3 sequences, 5% of them appearing once. The sample originates from a study of patients and donors after allogeneic stem cell transplantation. Source material: blood, either unsorted or a sorted T cell fraction (not recorded which). This clonotype was sampled from a human donor who was either an allogeneic HSCT recipient or a stem cell or donor lymphocyte infusion donor (not recorded which). It is not recorded whose cells these are; they may come from a transplant donor. The chain recombines TRBV12-3 or TRBV12-4 with TRBJ2-3; TRBD2 might be the D (6 bases). CDR3 in amino acids: CASSRAGSTDTQYF. The CDR3 DNA reads as TGTGCCAGCAGTCGTGCGGGGAGCACAGATACGCAGTATTTT.